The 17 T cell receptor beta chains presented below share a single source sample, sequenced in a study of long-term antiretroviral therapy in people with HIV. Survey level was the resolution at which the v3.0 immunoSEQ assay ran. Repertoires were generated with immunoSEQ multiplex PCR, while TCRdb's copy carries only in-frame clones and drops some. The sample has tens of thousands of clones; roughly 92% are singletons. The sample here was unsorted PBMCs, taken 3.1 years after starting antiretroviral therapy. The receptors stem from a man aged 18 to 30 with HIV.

The CDR3 protein is CASSPGREKGDTQYF. The CDR3 nucleotides read TGTGCCAGCAGCCCTGGGCGGGAGAAAGGAGATACGCAGTATTTT. The chain has TRBV9 and TRBJ2-3, with 7 bases lining up with TRBD2. CDR3 size: 15 residues. V shed 4 bases, J shed 5 bases, and the junction held 10 bases outside the gene matches. Per germline, CDR1 SGDLS and CDR2 YYNGEE.

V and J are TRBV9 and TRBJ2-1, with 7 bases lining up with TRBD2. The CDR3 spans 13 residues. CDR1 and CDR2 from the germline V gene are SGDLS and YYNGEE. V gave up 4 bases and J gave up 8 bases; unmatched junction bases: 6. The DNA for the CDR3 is TGTGCCAGCAGCACACAGCGGGATCATGAGCAGTTCTTC. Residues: CASSTQRDHEQFF.

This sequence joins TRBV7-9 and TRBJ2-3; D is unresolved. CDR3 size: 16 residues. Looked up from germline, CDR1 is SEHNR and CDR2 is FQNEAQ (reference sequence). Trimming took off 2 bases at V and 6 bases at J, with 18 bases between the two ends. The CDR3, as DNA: TGTGCCAGCAGCTTAAAGGCCCCTGGCCGAGGTGATACGCAGTATTTT. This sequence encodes CASSLKAPGRGDTQYF.

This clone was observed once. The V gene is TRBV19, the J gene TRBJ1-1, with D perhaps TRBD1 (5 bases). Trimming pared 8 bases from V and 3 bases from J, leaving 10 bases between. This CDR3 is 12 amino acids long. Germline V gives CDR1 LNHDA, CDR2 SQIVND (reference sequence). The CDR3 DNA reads TGTGCCAGTCGTAGGGGTGACACTGAAGCTTTCTTT. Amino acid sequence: CASRRGDTEAFF. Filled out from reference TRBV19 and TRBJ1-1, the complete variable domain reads DGGITQSPKYLFRKEGQNVTLSCEQNLNHDAMYWYRQDPGQGLRLIYYSQIVNDFQKGDIAEGYSVSREKKESFPLTVTSAQKNPTAFYLCASRRGDTEAFFGQGTRLTVV.

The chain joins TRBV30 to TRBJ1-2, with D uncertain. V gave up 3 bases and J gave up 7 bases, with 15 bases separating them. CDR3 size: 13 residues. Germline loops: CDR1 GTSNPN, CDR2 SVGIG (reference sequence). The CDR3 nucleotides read TGTGCCTGGAGCAGCCTCCGGGCGGGTGGCTACACCTTC. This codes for CAWSSLRAGGYTF.

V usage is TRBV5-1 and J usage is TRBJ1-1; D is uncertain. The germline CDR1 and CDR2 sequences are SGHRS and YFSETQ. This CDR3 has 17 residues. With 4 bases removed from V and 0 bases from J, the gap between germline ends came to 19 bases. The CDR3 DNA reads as TGCGCCAGCAGCGCCCAGGTAGGCGCAATAATGAACACTGAAGCTTTCTTT. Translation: CASSAQVGAIMNTEAFF.

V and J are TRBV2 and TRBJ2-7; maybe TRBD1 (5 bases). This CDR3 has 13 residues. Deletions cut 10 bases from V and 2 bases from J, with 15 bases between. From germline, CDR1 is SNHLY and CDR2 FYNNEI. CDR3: CATRQNSPYEQYF. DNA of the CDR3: TGTGCCACAAGACAGAACTCGCCCTACGAGCAGTACTTC.

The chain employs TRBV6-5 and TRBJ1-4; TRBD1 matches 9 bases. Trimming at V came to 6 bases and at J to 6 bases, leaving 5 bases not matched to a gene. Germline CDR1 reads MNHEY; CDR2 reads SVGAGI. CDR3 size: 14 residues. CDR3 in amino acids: CASSQWTGDEKLFF. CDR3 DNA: TGTGCCAGCAGCCAATGGACAGGGGATGAAAAACTGTTTTTT.

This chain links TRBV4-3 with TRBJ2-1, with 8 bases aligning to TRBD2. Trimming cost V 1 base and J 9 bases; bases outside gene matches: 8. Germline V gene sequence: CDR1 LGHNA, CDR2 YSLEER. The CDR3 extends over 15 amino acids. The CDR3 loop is CASSQAVLLAAEQFF. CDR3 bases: TGCGCCAGCAGCCAAGCGGTCTTACTAGCGGCTGAGCAGTTCTTC.

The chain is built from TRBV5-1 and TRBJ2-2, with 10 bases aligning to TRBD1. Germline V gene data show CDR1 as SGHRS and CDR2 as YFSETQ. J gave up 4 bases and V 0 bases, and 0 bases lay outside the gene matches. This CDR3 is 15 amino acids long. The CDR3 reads CASSLGTGGTGELFF. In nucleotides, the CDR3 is TGCGCCAGCAGCTTGGGGACAGGGGGCACCGGGGAGCTGTTTTTT.

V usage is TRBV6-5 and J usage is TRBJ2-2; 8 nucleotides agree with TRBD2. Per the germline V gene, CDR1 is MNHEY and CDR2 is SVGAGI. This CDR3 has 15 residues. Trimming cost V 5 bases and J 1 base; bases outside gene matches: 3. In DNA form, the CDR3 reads TGTGCCAGCAGTCAGACTAGCGAGAACACCGGGGAGCTGTTTTTT. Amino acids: CASSQTSENTGELFF.

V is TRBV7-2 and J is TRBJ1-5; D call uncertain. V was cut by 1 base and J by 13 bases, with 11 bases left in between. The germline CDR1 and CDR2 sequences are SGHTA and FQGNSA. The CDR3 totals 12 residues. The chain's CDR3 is CASSLDTVTQHF. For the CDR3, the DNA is TGTGCCAGCAGCTTAGACACGGTAACTCAGCATTTT.

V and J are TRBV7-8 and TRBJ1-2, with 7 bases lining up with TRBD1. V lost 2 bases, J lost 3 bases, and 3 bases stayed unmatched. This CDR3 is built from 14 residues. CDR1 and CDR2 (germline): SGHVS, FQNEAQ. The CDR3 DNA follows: TGTGCCAGCAGCTTATACGGGACAGACTATGGCTACACCTTC. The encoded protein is CASSLYGTDYGYTF.

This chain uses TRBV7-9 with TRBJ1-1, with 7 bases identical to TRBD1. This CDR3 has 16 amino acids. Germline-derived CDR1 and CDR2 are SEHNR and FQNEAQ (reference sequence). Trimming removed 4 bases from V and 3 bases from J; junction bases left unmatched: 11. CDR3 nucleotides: TGTGCCAGCAGCTATACCCTGACAGGGAAGGACACTGAAGCTTTCTTT. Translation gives CASSYTLTGKDTEAFF.

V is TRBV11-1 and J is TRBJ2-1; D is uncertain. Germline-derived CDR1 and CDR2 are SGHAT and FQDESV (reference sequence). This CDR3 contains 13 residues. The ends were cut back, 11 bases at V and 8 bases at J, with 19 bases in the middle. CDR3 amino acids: CASSLPQRHEQFF. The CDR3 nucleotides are TGTGCCTCCAGCTTACCACAGCGCCATGAGCAGTTCTTC.

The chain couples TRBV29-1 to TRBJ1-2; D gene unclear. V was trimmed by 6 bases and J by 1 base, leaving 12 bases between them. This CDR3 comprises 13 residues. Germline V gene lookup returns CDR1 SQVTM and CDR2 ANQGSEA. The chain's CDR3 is CSVERVNNYGYTF. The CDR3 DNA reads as TGCAGCGTGGAGAGGGTGAATAACTATGGCTACACCTTC.

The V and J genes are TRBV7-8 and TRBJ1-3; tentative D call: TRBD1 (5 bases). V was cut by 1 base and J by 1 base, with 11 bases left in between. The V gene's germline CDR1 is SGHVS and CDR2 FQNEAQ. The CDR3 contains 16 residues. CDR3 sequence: CASSLEDWGSGNTIYF. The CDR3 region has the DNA TGTGCCAGCAGCTTAGAAGATTGGGGGTCTGGAAACACCATATATTTT.